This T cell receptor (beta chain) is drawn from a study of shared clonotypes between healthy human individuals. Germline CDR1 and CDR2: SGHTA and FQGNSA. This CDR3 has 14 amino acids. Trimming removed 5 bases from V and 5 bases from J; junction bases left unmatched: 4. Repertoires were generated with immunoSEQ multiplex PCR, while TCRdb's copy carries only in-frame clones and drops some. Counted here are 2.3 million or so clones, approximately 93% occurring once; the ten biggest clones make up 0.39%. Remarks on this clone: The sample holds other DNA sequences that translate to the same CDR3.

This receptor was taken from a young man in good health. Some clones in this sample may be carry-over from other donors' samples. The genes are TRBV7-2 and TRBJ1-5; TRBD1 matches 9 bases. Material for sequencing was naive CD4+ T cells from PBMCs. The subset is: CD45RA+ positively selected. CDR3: CASSLQGAYQPQHF. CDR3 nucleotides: TGTGCCAGCAGCCTACAGGGGGCATATCAGCCCCAGCATTTT.